The subject of this entry is one TCR beta chain. Sequenced by immunoSEQ multiplex PCR; TCRdb stores in-frame clones only, minus some. Here the sample spans about 70,000 clones, around 90% being singletons. This sample stems from a study of blood T cell repertoires in COVID-19. Across the whole study: Sites across the United States, Italy and Spain contributed samples from acute and convalescent COVID-19. PBMCs, B-cell-depleted T cells, or T cells provided the cDNA or gDNA that made up the material.

Trimming shortened V by 3 bases and J by 2 bases, and 8 bases separated the two germline ends. The germline V gene encodes CDR1 SGHAT and CDR2 FQDESV (reference sequence). The CDR3 extends over 14 amino acids. The chain recombines TRBV11-1 with TRBJ2-1; tentatively, D is TRBD2 (5 bases). The TCR was taken from a man aged 45-65 years with acute or convalescent COVID-19. Material for sequencing was peripheral blood. The CDR3 DNA reads as TGTGCCAGCAGCTTGGGAGAACCCTACAATGAGCAGTTCTTC. Translating it yields CASSLGEPYNEQFF.